This entry concerns a single T cell receptor (beta chain). Its specificity is not known. This record comes from a study of shared clonotypes between healthy human individuals. The study, taken as a whole, reports: There were few donors, and this limited the genetic and exposure-history diversity represented.

This CDR3 has 13 residues. V shed 6 bases and J shed 2 bases, with 11 bases lying between them. In germline, CDR1 is MDHEN, CDR2 SYDVKM. The authors ran the assay at deep level. Researchers sequenced unsorted PBMC DNA using ten immunoSEQ deep assay plates. Some clones are missing from TCRdb's copy, which holds only in-frame ones; the method was immunoSEQ multiplex PCR. The sample carries approximately 440,000 clones, approximately 71% recorded once. Sequences were obtained from PBMCs. V usage is TRBV28 and J usage is TRBJ2-7, with D perhaps TRBD2 (6 bases). The clonotype was recovered from a woman in her thirties or forties in good health. Some clones in this sample may be carry-over from other donors' samples. The DNA for the CDR3 is TGTGCCAGCAGCCCGGGACTTACCTACGAGCAGTACTTC. Translation gives CASSPGLTYEQYF.